These 17 T cell receptor beta chains share one sample of origin, sequenced in a study of shared clonotypes between healthy human individuals. Measured with immunoSEQ multiplex PCR; TCRdb has only the in-frame clones, and not every one. The table includes 650,000 to 750,000 clones, around 72% detected once. The sample consisted of memory CD4+ T cells sorted from blood. Subset here: CD45RA-negative fraction. The origin of the receptors is a woman aged 25 to 39 in good health.

The CDR3 reads CASSLDRPLYNEQFF. CDR3 bases: TGCGCCAGCAGCTTGGACCGGCCCCTCTACAATGAGCAGTTCTTC. The V gene is TRBV5-1, the J gene TRBJ2-1, with D uncertain. V lost 0 bases to trimming and J lost 3 bases, with 10 bases between them. This CDR3 has 15 amino acids. Germline assignment: CDR1 SGHRS and CDR2 YFSETQ.

The V gene is TRBV5-4, the J gene TRBJ1-1; the match to TRBD1 covers 7 bases. The germline V gene encodes CDR1 SGHNT and CDR2 YYREEE (reference sequence). The CDR3 spans 14 residues. The junction had 5 bases not matched to a gene; V was cut back by 5 bases and J by 1 base. CDR3 loop: CASSSGQTNTEAFF. For the CDR3, the DNA is TGTGCCAGCAGTTCGGGACAGACGAACACTGAAGCTTTCTTT. Using reference TRBV5-4 and TRBJ1-1 for the parts outside the CDR3, the full variable domain is ETGVTQSPTHLIKTRGQQVTLRCSSQSGHNTVSWYQQALGQGPQFIFQYYREEENGRGNFPPRFSGLQFPNYSSELNVNALELDDSALYLCASSSGQTNTEAFFGQGTRLTVV.

This clone was observed a handful of times. The V gene is TRBV18, the J gene TRBJ1-2, with D unresolved. This CDR3 region has 13 residues. Germline values: CDR1 KGHSH, CDR2 LQKENI. Trimming stripped 3 bases from V and 3 bases from J, with 8 bases between. This CDR3 is CASSPTADYGYTF. The CDR3 region has the DNA TGTGCCAGCTCACCGACGGCTGACTATGGCTACACCTTC.

The V and J genes are TRBV15 and TRBJ2-5; either TRBD1 or TRBD2 may fit D (5 bases each). Deletions cut 0 bases from V and 3 bases from J, with 11 bases between. The CDR3 spans 15 residues. CDR1 and CDR2 (germline): LNHNV, YYDKDF (reference sequence). The CDR3 DNA reads as TGTGCCACCAGCAGAGATGGGACCCCTGAAGAGACCCAGTACTTC. This gives the protein CATSRDGTPEETQYF.

This clone was seen more than once but under ten times. The chain employs TRBV19 and TRBJ1-3; 8 bases align to TRBD1. The germline V gene encodes CDR1 LNHDA and CDR2 SQIVND (reference sequence). Losses at the gene ends were 5 bases for V and 0 bases for J; bases not matched to a gene: 3. The CDR3 sequence is 15 residues long. The CDR3 sequence: CASSQQGDSGNTIYF. In DNA, the CDR3 is TGTGCCAGTAGTCAACAGGGGGACTCTGGAAACACCATATATTTT.

J is TRBJ1-2 and V is TRBV27; no definite D call. The V and J ends lost 5 bases and 4 bases respectively, with 5 bases between them. CDR1 and CDR2 from the germline V gene are MNHEY and SMNVEV (reference sequence). The CDR3 loop spans 11 amino acids. CDR3 region: CASSRIYGYTF. CDR3 nucleotide sequence: TGTGCCAGCAGTCGCATCTATGGCTACACCTTC.

V and J are TRBV30 and TRBJ1-2, with 10 bases matching TRBD1. The CDR3 spans 15 residues. The V and J ends lost 0 bases and 4 bases, in that order; junction bases with no gene match: 5. The germline V gene encodes CDR1 GTSNPN and CDR2 SVGIG (reference sequence). The CDR3 DNA is TGTGCCTGGAGTGTGACAGGGGGCCTCGGCTATGGCTACACCTTC. Its translation: CAWSVTGGLGYGYTF.

The chain couples TRBV21-1 to TRBJ1-2; TRBD1, the table's D call, lacks a check against the DNA. TRBV21-1 is termed a pseudogene. This CDR3 comprises 16 residues. CDR3 in DNA: TGTGCCAGCAGCAAAGTGTCAACAGCTGCTAACTATGGCTACACCTTC. Translation gives CASSKVSTAANYGYTF.

The CDR3 loop reads CSVEGRSRTGLIANTGELFF. The CDR3 nucleotides are TGCAGCGTTGAAGGTCGTTCGAGGACAGGGCTGATCGCGAACACCGGGGAGCTGTTTTTT. The rearrangement uses TRBV29-1 and TRBJ2-2; 8 bases agree with TRBD1. The CDR3 spans 20 residues. The trim removed 1 base at V and 0 bases at J, leaving 16 bases unmatched. Germline assignment: CDR1 SQVTM and CDR2 ANQGSEA.

The gene calls are TRBV27 and TRBJ2-5; 7 bases are a match to TRBD2. The CDR3 runs 15 residues. Per the germline V gene, CDR1 is MNHEY and CDR2 is SMNVEV (reference sequence). J was trimmed by 5 bases and V by 10 bases; bases with no gene match: 16. The CDR3 reads CATRTGGVSSETQYF. In DNA, the CDR3 is TGTGCCACCCGAACGGGGGGAGTATCGTCGGAGACCCAGTACTTC.

This sequence joins TRBV7-9 and TRBJ2-2, with 8 bases that match TRBD2. Germline V gives CDR1 SEHNR, CDR2 FQNEAQ (reference sequence). Unmatched junction bases numbered 9, after V lost 5 bases and J lost 1 base. This CDR3 contains 17 residues. The CDR3 sequence: CASSPRGSGMNTGELFF. CDR3 sequence (DNA): TGTGCCAGCAGCCCCCGGGGTAGCGGGATGAACACCGGGGAGCTGTTTTTT. Supplemented by reference TRBV7-9 and TRBJ2-2, the full variable domain reads DTGVSQNPRHKITKRGQNVTFRCDPISEHNRLYWYRQTLGQGPEFLTYFQNEAQLEKSRLLSDRFSAERPKGSFSTLEIQRTEQGDSAMYLCASSPRGSGMNTGELFFGEGSRLTVL.

The V gene is TRBV6-5, the J gene TRBJ1-5; D possibly corresponds to TRBD1 (5 bases). There are 13 residues in the CDR3. V gave up 6 bases and J gave up 4 bases, with 10 bases separating them. Germline CDR1 is MNHEY and CDR2 is SVGAGI. The CDR3 sequence: CASSRRQNQPQHF. The CDR3 DNA follows: TGTGCCAGCAGCCGCCGACAGAATCAGCCCCAGCATTTT.

This chain links TRBV19 with TRBJ1-5; 8 bases line up with TRBD1. With 1 base clipped from V and 6 bases from J, the junction kept 5 bases outside the gene matches. CDR3 length: 15 amino acids. The V gene's germline CDR1 is LNHDA and CDR2 SQIVND (reference sequence). CDR3 nucleotides: TGTGCCAGTAGTATAGGGCAGGGGGCTGGTCAGCCCCAGCATTTT. Residues: CASSIGQGAGQPQHF.

V usage is TRBV11-2 and J usage is TRBJ2-2; D uncertain. The CDR3 is 15 residues long. Trimming removed 5 bases from V and 5 bases from J, with 15 bases in between. Germline V lookup: CDR1 SGHAT, CDR2 FQNNGV. The CDR3 DNA reads as TGTGCCAGCAGCCGGGTGGGCGGCAAAACCGGGGAGCTGTTTTTT. Encoded protein: CASSRVGGKTGELFF.

This clone was recorded many times. Other DNA sequences of this sample code for an identical CDR3. The rearrangement joins TRBV5-1 to TRBJ2-7, with D maybe TRBD1 (5 bases). The germline gives CDR1 SGHRS, CDR2 YFSETQ. This CDR3 has 12 amino acids. Trimming cost V 4 bases and J 3 bases, with 8 bases left between them. CDR3: CASSPDSYEQYF. DNA of the CDR3: TGCGCCAGCAGCCCCGACAGCTACGAGCAGTACTTC.

The rearrangement links TRBV5-1 to TRBJ2-1; no reliable D call. Deletions cut 4 bases from V and 0 bases from J, with 14 bases between. Germline V gives CDR1 SGHRS, CDR2 YFSETQ. This CDR3 region has 16 residues. Here the CDR3 DNA reads TGCGCCAGCAGCCCCGGCCGACCGAGCTCCTACAATGAGCAGTTCTTC. Translation gives CASSPGRPSSYNEQFF.

The V gene is TRBV25-1, the J gene TRBJ2-5; D possibly matches TRBD1 or TRBD2 (6 bases each). CDR3 length: 14 amino acids. Trimming removed 3 bases from V and 5 bases from J, with 13 bases in between. Germline V gene lookup returns CDR1 MGHDK and CDR2 SYGVNS. CDR3 coding DNA: TGTGCCAGCAGTGAGACCACAGGGAGGGAGACCCAGTACTTC. It encodes CASSETTGRETQYF. Using reference TRBV25-1 and TRBJ2-5 for the parts outside the CDR3, the full variable domain is EADIYQTPRYLVIGTGKKITLECSQTMGHDKMYWYQQDPGMELHLIHYSYGVNSTEKGDLSSESTVSRIRTEHFPLTLESARPSHTSQYLCASSETTGRETQYFGPGTRLLVL.